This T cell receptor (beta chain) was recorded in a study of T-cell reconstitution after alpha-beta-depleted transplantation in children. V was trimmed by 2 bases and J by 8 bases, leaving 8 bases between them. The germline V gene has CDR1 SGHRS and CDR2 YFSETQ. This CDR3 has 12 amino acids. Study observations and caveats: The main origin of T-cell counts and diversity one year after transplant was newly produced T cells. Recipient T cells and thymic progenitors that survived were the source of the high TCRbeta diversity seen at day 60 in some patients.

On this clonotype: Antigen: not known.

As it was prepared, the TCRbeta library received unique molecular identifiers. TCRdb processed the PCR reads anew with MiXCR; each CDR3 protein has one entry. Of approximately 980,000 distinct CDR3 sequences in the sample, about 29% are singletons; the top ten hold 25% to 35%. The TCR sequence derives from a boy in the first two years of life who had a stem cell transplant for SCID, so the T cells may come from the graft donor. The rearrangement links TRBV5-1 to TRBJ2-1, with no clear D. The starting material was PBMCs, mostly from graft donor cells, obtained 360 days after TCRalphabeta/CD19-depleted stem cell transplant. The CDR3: CASSFGSDEQFF. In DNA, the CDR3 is TGCGCCAGCAGCTTTGGAAGCGATGAGCAGTTCTTC.